The present T cell receptor (beta chain) was sequenced within a study of CD8+ T cells in alopecia areata. Turning to the study itself: Treated patients took oral tofacitinib at 5 to 10 mg twice daily.

Germline values: CDR1 SQVTM, CDR2 ANQGSEA. The CDR3 has 14 residues. V gave up 5 bases and J gave up 1 base, with 14 bases separating them. Sequencing templates came from extracted RNA that was reverse transcribed into cDNA. Here immunoSEQ multiplex PCR was the method, and the copy in TCRdb shows in-frame clones only, minus some. Here the sample spans roughly 200,000 clones, around two fifths being singletons. Treatment denoted: oral pan-JAK inhibitor, 5-10 mg twice daily. The source is a human donor with alopecia areata. The input for sequencing was CD4+ T cells sorted from blood, taken around week 37, from a patient treated with tofacitinib. This chain uses TRBV29-1 with TRBJ1-1; D remains unclear. The CDR3 reads CSVRGGAGNTEAFF. For the CDR3, the DNA is TGCAGCGTTCGGGGAGGCGCGGGGAACACTGAAGCTTTCTTT.